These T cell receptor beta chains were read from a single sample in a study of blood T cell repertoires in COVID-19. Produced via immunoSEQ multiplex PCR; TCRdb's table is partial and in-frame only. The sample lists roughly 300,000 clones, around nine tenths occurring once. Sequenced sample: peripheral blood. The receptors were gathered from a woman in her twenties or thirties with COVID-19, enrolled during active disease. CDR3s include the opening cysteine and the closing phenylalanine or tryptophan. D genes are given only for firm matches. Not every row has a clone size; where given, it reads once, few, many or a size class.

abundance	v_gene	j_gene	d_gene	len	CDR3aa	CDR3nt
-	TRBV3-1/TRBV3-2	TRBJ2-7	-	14	CASSQVYSSYEQYF	TGTGCCAGCAGCCAGGTATATAGCTCCTACGAGCAGTACTTC
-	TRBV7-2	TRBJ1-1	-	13	CASRILLNTEAFF	TGTGCCAGCAGAATTCTCTTGAACACTGAAGCTTTCTTT
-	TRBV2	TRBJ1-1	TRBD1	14	CASRDGTVGSEAFF	TGTGCCAGCAGAGACGGGACAGTCGGGTCTGAAGCTTTCTTT
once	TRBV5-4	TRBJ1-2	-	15	CASSLEFGGYYGYTF	TGTGCCAGCAGCTTGGAATTTGGGGGCTACTATGGCTACACCTTC
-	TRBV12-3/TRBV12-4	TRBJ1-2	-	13	CASSLGTRVGYTF	TGTGCCAGCAGTTTGGGGACAAGGGTTGGCTACACCTTC
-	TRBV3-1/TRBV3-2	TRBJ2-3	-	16	CASSQDGGTRTDTQYF	TGTGCCAGCAGCCAAGACGGGGGGACACGCACAGATACGCAGTATTTT
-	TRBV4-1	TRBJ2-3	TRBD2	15	CASSQSGVVPDTQYF	TGCGCCAGCAGCCAGAGCGGGGTAGTTCCAGATACGCAGTATTTT
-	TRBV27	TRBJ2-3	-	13	CASSFAPGDTQYF	TGTGCCAGCAGTTTCGCTCCGGGGGATACGCAGTATTTT
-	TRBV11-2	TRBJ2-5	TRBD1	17	CASSLDRTGGDWETQYF	TGTGCCAGCAGCTTAGATAGGACAGGGGGCGATTGGGAGACCCAGTACTTC
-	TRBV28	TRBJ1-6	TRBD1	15	CASSSRDSYNSPLHF	TGTGCCAGCAGTTCCAGGGACAGTTATAATTCACCCCTCCACTTT
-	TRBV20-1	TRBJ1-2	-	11	CSAGPEYGYTF	TGCAGTGCTGGCCCAGAATATGGCTACACCTTC
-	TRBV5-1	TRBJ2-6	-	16	CASSPLTSSGANVLTF	TGCGCCAGCAGTCCTCTCACATCTTCTGGGGCCAACGTCCTGACTTTC
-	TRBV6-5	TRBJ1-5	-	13	CASSPSLNQPQHF	TGTGCCAGCAGTCCTAGCCTCAATCAGCCCCAGCATTTT
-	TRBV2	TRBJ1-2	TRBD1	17	CASSVPGAGTGSYGYTF	TGTGCCAGCAGTGTCCCTGGGGCCGGGACAGGGTCCTATGGCTACACCTTC
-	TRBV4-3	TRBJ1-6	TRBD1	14	CASSRGQGYSPLHF	TGCGCCAGCAGCCGCGGACAGGGGTACTCACCCCTCCACTTT
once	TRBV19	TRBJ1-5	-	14	CASSITTDNQPQHF	TGTGCCAGTAGTATCACGACAGACAATCAGCCCCAGCATTTT
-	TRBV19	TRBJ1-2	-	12	CASSMRLYGYTF	TGTGCCAGTAGTATGCGACTCTATGGCTACACCTTC
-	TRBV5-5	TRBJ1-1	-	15	CASSRQGTPNTEAFF	TGTGCCAGCAGCCGCCAGGGGACACCCAACACTGAAGCTTTCTTT
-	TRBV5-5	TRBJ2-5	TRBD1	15	CASSLSDRDQETQYF	TGTGCCAGCAGCCTCTCGGACAGGGACCAAGAGACCCAGTACTTC
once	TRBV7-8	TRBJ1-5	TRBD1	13	CASSLGQGLPQHF	TGTGCCAGCAGCTTAGGACAGGGGTTGCCCCAGCATTTT
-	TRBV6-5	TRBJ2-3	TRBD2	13	CASIGGGTDTQYF	TGTGCCAGCATCGGGGGGGGAACAGATACGCAGTATTTT
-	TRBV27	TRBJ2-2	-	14	CASKIQGETGELFF	TGTGCCAGCAAGATTCAGGGTGAGACCGGGGAGCTGTTTTTT
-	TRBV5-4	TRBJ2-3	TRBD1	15	CASSADRGSTDTQYF	TGTGCCAGCAGCGCGGACAGGGGCAGCACAGATACGCAGTATTTT
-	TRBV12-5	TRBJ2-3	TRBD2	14	CASGASGGADTQYF	TGTGCTAGTGGGGCGAGCGGGGGGGCTGATACGCAGTATTTT
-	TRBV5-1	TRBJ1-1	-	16	CASSLDLQRESTRAFF	TGCGCCAGCAGCTTGGATCTCCAAAGAGAAAGCACGAGAGCTTTCTTT
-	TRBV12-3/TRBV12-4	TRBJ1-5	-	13	CASRKGLGQPQHF	TGTGCCAGCAGAAAGGGGCTCGGGCAGCCCCAGCATTTT
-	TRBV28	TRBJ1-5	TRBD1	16	CASSFGQGGTNQPQHF	TGTGCCAGCAGTTTTGGACAGGGGGGTACCAATCAGCCCCAGCATTTT
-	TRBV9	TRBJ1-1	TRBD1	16	CASSTGQQLDNTEAFF	TGTGCCAGCAGCACGGGACAGCAGCTGGATAACACTGAAGCTTTCTTT
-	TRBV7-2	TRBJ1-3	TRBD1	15	CASSGQGGIGNTIYF	TGTGCCAGCAGCGGACAGGGGGGGATTGGAAACACCATATATTTT
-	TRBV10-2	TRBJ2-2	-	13	CASSGRWAGELFF	TGCGCCAGCAGTGGGCGGTGGGCCGGGGAGCTGTTTTTT
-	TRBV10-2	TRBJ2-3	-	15	CASSELAGAADTQYF	TGCGCCAGCAGTGAGTTGGCGGGGGCGGCAGATACGCAGTATTTT